These 10 T cell receptor beta chains share one sample of origin, sequenced in a study of breast tumors, draining lymph nodes, adjacent tissues. MiXCR, run by TCRdb on the multiplex PCR reads, gives a single entry per CDR3 protein. The sample holds approximately 90,000 distinct CDR3 sequences; over 25% are singletons and the top ten take over 8%. The lymph nodes were axillary draining lymph nodes from breast cancer patients. Sequenced sample: axillary lymph node tissue. These receptors were taken from a female donor with breast cancer. Some clones in this sample may be carry-over from other donors' samples.

This clonotype was detected many times. This sequence joins TRBV19 and TRBJ2-7; D assignment may be TRBD1 or TRBD2 (5 bases each). The V gene's germline CDR1 is LNHDA and CDR2 SQIVND (reference sequence). This CDR3 has 13 amino acids. The germline V and J ends were trimmed by 7 bases and 2 bases, with 12 bases remaining between them. CDR3 sequence (DNA): TGTGCCAGTAAACGGGACGGCCCCTACGAGCAGTACTTC. Amino acid sequence: CASKRDGPYEQYF. Drawing the rest from reference TRBV19 and TRBJ2-7, the complete variable domain is DGGITQSPKYLFRKEGQNVTLSCEQNLNHDAMYWYRQDPGQGLRLIYYSQIVNDFQKGDIAEGYSVSREKKESFPLTVTSAQKNPTAFYLCASKRDGPYEQYFGPGTRLTVT.

In its sample, this clonotype was seen a few times. A much more abundant neighbour one base away suggests this may be a read error. The chain joins TRBV6-2 or TRBV6-3 to TRBJ2-3; 8 bases fit TRBD2. Germline V gene sequence: CDR1 MNHEY, CDR2 SVGEGT. J was trimmed by 2 bases and V by 5 bases; bases with no gene match: 9. The CDR3 spans 16 residues. The CDR3 loop reads CASSHDGSGTTDTQYF. Written as DNA, the CDR3 is TGTGCCAGCAGTCACGATGGTAGCGGGACCACAGATACGCAGTATTTT.

Points on this clonotype: A much larger clonotype is one base distant, so this may be a read error. The J gene is TRBJ2-4, the V gene TRBV10-2; 10 bases align to TRBD2. From germline, CDR1 is WSHSY and CDR2 SAAADI. CDR3 length equals 14 residues. The CDR3 region has the DNA TGCGCCAGCGCGCTAGCGGGAGCCAAAAACATTCGGTACTTC. This encodes CASALAGAKNIRYF.

This clonotype was counted at least ten times. J is TRBJ1-3 and V is TRBV10-2; 8 bases are a match to TRBD1. CDR3 length: 16 amino acids. The germline V gene has CDR1 WSHSY and CDR2 SAAADI. The J segment lost 0 bases and the V segment lost 4 bases, leaving 5 bases of the junction unmatched. The CDR3 loop reads CASSGDRGGSGNTIYF. The CDR3 coding sequence is TGCGCCAGCAGTGGAGACAGGGGCGGCTCTGGAAACACCATATATTTT.

A word on this clonotype: Likely a read error: the CDR3 ends without its conserved phenylalanine or tryptophan. This chain joins TRBV9 and TRBJ2-7, with TRBD2 matching 8 bases. Germline trimming cut 5 bases from V and 6 bases from J; bases unmatched to any gene: 7. Looked up from germline, CDR1 is SGDLS and CDR2 is YYNGEE. The CDR3 length is 13 residues. CDR3 amino acids: CASSGLANGEQYS. In nucleotides, the CDR3 is TGTGCCAGCAGTGGACTAGCAAATGGCGAGCAGTACTCC.

A few counts support this clonotype. This clone may be a read error of a much larger clone one base away. This sequence joins TRBV6-5 and TRBJ2-3, with a weak D call TRBD1 (6 bases). The CDR3 extends over 16 amino acids. Per the germline V gene, CDR1 is MNHEY and CDR2 is SVGAGI. V shed 5 bases and J shed 5 bases, with 20 bases lying between them. CDR3 sequence: CASSHGVRGGGDTQYF. The CDR3 DNA follows: TGTGCCAGCAGTCATGGGGTCAGGGGCGGAGGAGATACGCAGTATTTT.

Ten or more counts support this clonotype. The V call is TRBV12-3 or TRBV12-4, the J call TRBJ2-1; the D is unclear. The CDR3 is made up of 15 amino acids. Deletions cut 7 bases from V and 10 bases from J, with 23 bases between. The CDR3 DNA sequence: TGTGCCAGCAACACCATGGAGTACAGCAGCGAAGAGCAGTTCTTC. This sequence encodes CASNTMEYSSEEQFF.

This clonotype was recorded many times. This chain connects TRBV15 to TRBJ1-3; unclear D gene. The CDR3 totals 12 residues. V was cut by 3 bases and J by 8 bases, with 8 bases left in between. Germline CDR1 is LNHNV and CDR2 is YYDKDF (reference sequence). The CDR3 reads CATSRTDDTIYF. In DNA, the CDR3 is TGTGCCACCAGCAGGACGGACGACACCATATATTTT. The full variable domain, rest sourced from reference TRBV15 and TRBJ1-3, is DAMVIQNPRYQVTQFGKPVTLSCSQTLNHNVMYWYQQKSSQAPKLLFHYYDKDFNNEADTPDNFQSRRPNTSFCFLDIRSPGLGDTAMYLCATSRTDDTIYFGEGSWLTVV.

This sequence joins TRBV29-1 and TRBJ1-4; D unclear. The CDR3 is 14 amino acids. CDR1 is SQVTM, CDR2 ANQGSEA, per germline. CDR3 nucleotides: TGCGGCGCCGGGGTTTCAATCACTAATGAAAAACTGTTTTTT. This encodes CGAGVSITNEKLFF. The full variable domain, completed using reference TRBV29-1 and TRBJ1-4, is SAVISQKPSRDICQRGTSLTIQCQVDSQVTMMFWYRQQPGQSLTLIATANQGSEATYESGFVIDKFPISRPNLTFSTLTVSNMSPEDSSIYLCGAGVSITNEKLFFGSGTQLSVL.

The J gene is TRBJ1-1, the V gene TRBV5-1, with 8 positions matching TRBD1. Germline CDR1 reads SGHRS; CDR2 reads YFSETQ. V was clipped by 0 bases and J by 6 bases; unmatched bases: 7. The CDR3 sequence is 15 residues long. CDR3: CASSLVSGGFSEAFF. As DNA, the CDR3 is TGCGCCAGCAGCTTGGTTTCAGGGGGCTTCTCTGAAGCTTTCTTT.